The 20 T cell receptor beta chains presented below share a single source sample, sequenced in a study of shared clonotypes between healthy human individuals (dated by TCRdb to 2020 to 2021). Library method: the immunoSEQ multiplex PCR assay. In TCRdb, the immuneACCESS table is reduced to in-frame sequences with V and J assigned. These tables do not hold every clone; where another copy was compared, an unresolved V gene accounts for under half, and the others remain unexplained. Within this sample are 2 million to 2.5 million clones, with 85% to 95% of them counted one time only. The ten top clones hold about 0.37% of the sample. The specimen was naive CD4+ T cells from PBMCs. According to the study, the label for this sample's cell subset or site signals: CD45RA+ positively selected. The receptors here all came from a man between 18 and 29 years old in good health. Some clones in this sample may be carry-over from other donors' samples.

The rearrangement joins TRBV6-5 to TRBJ1-1, with TRBD1 identical over 7 bases. Per germline, CDR1 MNHEY and CDR2 SVGAGI. This CDR3 is 14 amino acids long. Trimming took 5 bases from V and 5 from J; bases not matched to a gene: 8. As DNA, the CDR3 is TGTGCCAGCAGTACCCCTAAGACAGGGACTGAAGCTTTCTTT. It codes for CASSTPKTGTEAFF.

The gene calls are TRBV19 and TRBJ2-1; D possibly corresponds to TRBD1 (6 bases). V was clipped by 0 bases and J by 0 bases, with 12 bases between them. The CDR3 consists of 17 residues. CDR1 LNHDA and CDR2 SQIVND come from the germline V gene (reference sequence). The CDR3 DNA is TGTGCCAGTAGTATAGATCTAACAGGGAGCTCCTACAATGAGCAGTTCTTC. This gives the protein CASSIDLTGSSYNEQFF.

The chain uses TRBV6-8 and TRBJ1-1; weak D call: TRBD1 (6 bases). Germline values: CDR1 MNHGY, CDR2 SAAAGT. The V end lost 2 bases, the J end lost 3 bases, and 22 bases lay between the germline ends. The CDR3 totals 18 residues. For the CDR3, the DNA is TGTGCCAGCAGTTACAACAGGGCCCCAAGGGCAAGTCACACTGAAGCTTTCTTT. This encodes CASSYNRAPRASHTEAFF.

The V and J genes are TRBV19 and TRBJ2-7; 7 bases align to TRBD1. The V gene end was trimmed by 9 bases and the J gene end by 2 bases; junction bases not matched to a gene: 13. This CDR3 is 15 amino acids long. Germline V gives CDR1 LNHDA, CDR2 SQIVND (reference sequence). The CDR3: CASSIDRAYPYEQYF. The DNA of the CDR3 is TGTGCCAGCTCGATTGACAGGGCATACCCCTACGAGCAGTACTTC.

The rearrangement joins TRBV5-1 to TRBJ1-1; TRBD1 agrees at 8 bases. The J segment lost 7 bases and the V segment lost 6 bases, leaving 5 bases of the junction unmatched. Per germline, CDR1 SGHRS and CDR2 YFSETQ. This CDR3 spans 12 amino acids. The CDR3 loop reads CASNHGQGEAFF. In nucleotides, the CDR3 is TGCGCCAGCAACCATGGACAGGGTGAAGCTTTCTTT.

J is TRBJ2-1 and V is TRBV7-2, with D perhaps matching TRBD1 (6 bases). The CDR3 has 15 residues. CDR1 SGHTA and CDR2 FQGNSA come from the germline V gene. Trimming took 5 bases from V and 9 from J, leaving 20 bases between them. CDR3 loop: CASSPHTGITGEQFF. CDR3 DNA: TGTGCCAGCAGCCCTCACACAGGGATTACAGGTGAGCAGTTCTTC.

The V gene is TRBV27, the J gene TRBJ1-5; 10 bases fit TRBD1. V was pared by 5 bases and J by 0 bases, with 13 bases of the junction left unmatched. The V gene's germline CDR1 is MNHEY and CDR2 SMNVEV (reference sequence). The CDR3 totals 19 residues. The CDR3 is CASSPASGTGEDSNQPQHF. The CDR3, as DNA: TGTGCCAGCAGTCCAGCATCCGGGACAGGGGAAGATAGCAATCAGCCCCAGCATTTT.

V usage is TRBV5-1 and J usage is TRBJ2-7, with 7 bases matching TRBD1. Germline trimming cut 0 bases from V and 3 bases from J; bases unmatched to any gene: 6. This CDR3 is built from 15 residues. CDR1 is SGHRS, CDR2 YFSETQ, per germline. The DNA for the CDR3 is TGCGCCAGCAGCTTGGATACAGGGGATAACTACGAGCAGTACTTC. Translating it yields CASSLDTGDNYEQYF.

V is TRBV27 and J is TRBJ2-7; D is unclear. V was trimmed by 4 bases and J by 4 bases, leaving 11 bases between them. CDR1 is MNHEY, CDR2 SMNVEV, per germline (reference sequence). The CDR3 is 13 residues long. This CDR3 reads CASSSRPPYEQYF. As DNA, the CDR3 is TGTGCCAGCAGTTCTAGACCTCCTTACGAGCAGTACTTC.

V and J are TRBV4-1 and TRBJ1-5; D gene ambiguous. This CDR3 spans 17 amino acids. Germline V gives CDR1 MGHRA, CDR2 YSYEKL. The V end was cut by 0 bases, the J end by 3 bases, with 15 bases between. CDR3 in amino acids: CASSQELRGMANQPQHF. The CDR3 DNA sequence: TGCGCCAGCAGCCAAGAGTTGCGGGGTATGGCCAATCAGCCCCAGCATTTT.

To note about this clone: Other nucleotide sequences from this sample produce the same CDR3. The V gene is TRBV9, the J gene TRBJ2-1, with TRBD2 matching over 8 bases. The germline CDR1 and CDR2 sequences are SGDLS and YYNGEE. The CDR3 is 14 amino acids. Germline trimming cut 4 bases from V and 6 bases from J; bases unmatched to any gene: 6. DNA for the CDR3: TGTGCCAGCAGCCCCCGCCTAGCGGGCAATGAGCAGTTCTTC. Translation gives CASSPRLAGNEQFF. The complete variable domain, with remaining parts taken from reference TRBV9 and TRBJ2-1, reads DSGVTQTPKHLITATGQRVTLRCSPRSGDLSVYWYQQSLDQGLQFLIQYYNGEERAKGNILERFSAQQFPDLHSELNLSSLELGDSALYFCASSPRLAGNEQFFGPGTRLTVL.

Only one count was recorded for this clone. The gene calls are TRBV19 and TRBJ2-2; TRBD1 agrees at 7 bases. CDR3 length equals 13 residues. From germline, CDR1 is LNHDA and CDR2 SQIVND (reference sequence). J lost 6 bases, V lost 6 bases, and 4 bases had no gene match. CDR3 region: CASSDRAAGELFF. CDR3 coding DNA: TGTGCCAGTAGCGACAGGGCAGCCGGGGAGCTGTTTTTT.

As regards this clone: The same CDR3 can be traced to other DNA sequences in this sample. The genes are TRBV7-9 and TRBJ2-1; D gene unclear. The germline V gene encodes CDR1 SEHNR and CDR2 FQNEAQ (reference sequence). V gave up 1 base and J gave up 4 bases, with 5 bases separating them. The CDR3 sequence is 13 residues long. For the CDR3, the DNA is TGTGCCAGCAGCTTAGACGGATACAATGAGCAGTTCTTC. Protein sequence: CASSLDGYNEQFF. The full variable domain, in which reference TRBV7-9 and TRBJ2-1 provide the parts outside the CDR3, is DTGVSQNPRHKITKRGQNVTFRCDPISEHNRLYWYRQTLGQGPEFLTYFQNEAQLEKSRLLSDRFSAERPKGSFSTLEIQRTEQGDSAMYLCASSLDGYNEQFFGPGTRLTVL.

The chain employs TRBV7-2 and TRBJ2-1; 7 bases match TRBD1. The CDR3 is made up of 14 amino acids. The trim removed 7 bases at V and 2 bases at J, leaving 5 bases unmatched. From germline, CDR1 is SGHTA and CDR2 FQGNSA. CDR3 residues: CASKRQGAYNEQFF. The CDR3 nucleotides read TGTGCCAGCAAAAGGCAGGGGGCCTACAATGAGCAGTTCTTC.

J is TRBJ2-5 and V is TRBV5-1; D gene ambiguous. Germline CDR1 reads SGHRS; CDR2 reads YFSETQ. The CDR3 is 15 residues long. With 2 bases removed from V and 3 bases from J, the gap between germline ends came to 14 bases. Here the CDR3 reads CASSFGPSTEETQYF. CDR3 sequence (DNA): TGCGCCAGCAGCTTTGGTCCCAGTACCGAAGAGACCCAGTACTTC.

V and J are TRBV5-1 and TRBJ2-1; D is possibly TRBD1 (6 bases). Trimming cost V 0 bases and J 9 bases, with 10 bases left between them. Germline CDR1 SGHRS, CDR2 YFSETQ. The length of the CDR3 is 13 residues. CDR3 nucleotides: TGCGCCAGCAGCTTGGTAGGGGGAGCTGAGCAGTTCTTC. Its protein product is CASSLVGGAEQFF. The whole variable domain, remainder taken from reference TRBV5-1 and TRBJ2-1, is KAGVTQTPRYLIKTRGQQVTLSCSPISGHRSVSWYQQTPGQGLQFLFEYFSETQRNKGNFPGRFSGRQFSNSRSEMNVSTLELGDSALYLCASSLVGGAEQFFGPGTRLTVL.

V usage is TRBV6-1 and J usage is TRBJ1-1, with 9 bases matching TRBD1. V shed 5 bases and J 6 bases; nucleotides not matched to a gene: 7. CDR1 and CDR2 (germline): MNHNS, SASEGT. The CDR3 has 14 amino acids. The CDR3 sequence: CASSRDRVGSEAFF. CDR3 DNA sequence: TGTGCCAGCAGTCGGGACAGGGTGGGTTCTGAAGCTTTCTTT.

This clone was found a few times. The gene calls are TRBV19 and TRBJ1-5; TRBD1 agrees at 7 bases. CDR3 length: 15 residues. CDR1 is LNHDA, CDR2 SQIVND, per germline (reference sequence). V lost 4 bases to trimming and J lost 3 bases; unmatched junction nucleotides: 6. Here the CDR3 reads CASSTQGQFNQPQHF. DNA for the CDR3: TGTGCCAGTAGTACACAGGGACAGTTCAATCAGCCCCAGCATTTT.

The rearrangement links TRBV6-1 to TRBJ1-1; the match to TRBD1 covers 9 bases. Trimming took 4 bases from V and 6 from J; bases not matched to a gene: 9. The CDR3 is made up of 15 amino acids. CDR1 MNHNS and CDR2 SASEGT come from the germline V gene. The DNA of the CDR3 is TGTGCCAGCAGTGTGACAGGGGGAAGGTTGGCTGAAGCTTTCTTT. It specifies CASSVTGGRLAEAFF.

The chain recombines TRBV28 with TRBJ1-2, with 9 nucleotides matching TRBD1. CDR3 size: 17 residues. The V and J ends lost 5 bases and 1 base, in that order; junction bases with no gene match: 11. Germline V lookup: CDR1 MDHEN, CDR2 SYDVKM. The CDR3 coding sequence is TGTGCCAGCAGTCCGCTACAGGGGGCTCTGAGTAACTATGGCTACACCTTC. Its translation is CASSPLQGALSNYGYTF.